This is a list of T cell receptor beta chains from one sample in a study of shared clonotypes between healthy human individuals. Profiling relied on immunoSEQ multiplex PCR, and the TCRdb table lists in-frame clones only, not all of them. The sample carries about 2.2 million clones, about 93% recorded once. The sample was naive CD8+ T cells from PBMCs. The receptors here all came from a man aged 18 to 29 in good health. Some clones in this sample may be carry-over from other donors' samples. CDR3s include the opening cysteine and the closing phenylalanine or tryptophan. The D gene is left open where the match is weak. Expanded clones get a size class; other rows say once, few or many, or leave the size out.

>-|TRBJ2-3|TRBV9|-|16
TGTGCCAGCAGCGTACGATCAGGGGAGACGACAGATACGCAGTATTTT
CASSVRSGETTDTQYF
>-|TRBJ2-7|TRBV27|-|15
TGTGCCAGCAGGAAAACAGGGCGACCTTCCTACGAGCAGTACTTC
CASRKTGRPSYEQYF
>-|TRBJ2-1|TRBV5-1|TRBD1|17
TGCGCCAGCAGCTGGACCTTAAACAGGGGCGGCTACAATGAGCAGTTCTTC
CASSWTLNRGGYNEQFF
>-|TRBJ2-7|TRBV4-1|TRBD2|15
TGCGCCAGCAGCCTGGGACTAGCGGGGTCCTACGAGCAGTACTTC
CASSLGLAGSYEQYF
>-|TRBJ2-1|TRBV9|-|15
TGTGCCAGCAGCGTAGCCCGGGGGCATCACAATGAGCAGTTCTTC
CASSVARGHHNEQFF
>-|TRBJ2-3|TRBV11-2|TRBD1|15
TGTGCCAGCGTCTTAGGGACAGGGGTAACAGATACGCAGTATTTT
CASVLGTGVTDTQYF
>-|TRBJ2-5|TRBV2|-|16
TGTGCCAGCAGTGAAGGGAGTTACGAGGGTGTGGAGACCCAGTACTTC
CASSEGSYEGVETQYF
>-|TRBJ2-1|TRBV27|-|14
TGTGCCAGCAGTTTATTTTTAAGCGGCAATGAGCAGTTCTTC
CASSLFLSGNEQFF
>-|TRBJ2-1|TRBV6-1|-|15
TGTGCCAGCAGGGATGGACAGAGCTCCTACAATGAGCAGTTCTTC
CASRDGQSSYNEQFF
>-|TRBJ2-7|TRBV4-1|TRBD1|16
TGCGCCAGCAGCCCGGGGGCGGCAGGGGGCTTCTACGAGCAGTACTTC
CASSPGAAGGFYEQYF
>-|TRBJ2-7|TRBV7-9|TRBD2|14
TGTGCCAGCAGCTCCCCGCGGGAAGCGGGGGAGCAGTACTTC
CASSSPREAGEQYF
>-|TRBJ2-5|TRBV6-1|TRBD1|14
TGTGCCAGCATTAGCAGGGGGTCGTGGGAGACCCAGTACTTC
CASISRGSWETQYF
>-|TRBJ2-7|TRBV11-1|-|14
TGTGCCAGCACCAAGACCCGGCTGTCCTACGAGCAGTACTTC
CASTKTRLSYEQYF
>-|TRBJ2-7|TRBV4-3|-|13
TGCGCCAGCAGCCGATGGAGGGGGAACGAGCAGTACTTC
CASSRWRGNEQYF
>-|TRBJ2-7|TRBV6-5|-|12
TGTGCCTCCGGGACACCCAAGATGGAGCAGTACTTC
CASGTPKMEQYF
>-|TRBJ2-6|TRBV4-1|-|18
TGCGCCAGCAGCCACAAGACCGGGACCCGAGGTGGGGCCAACGTCCTGACTTTC
CASSHKTGTRGGANVLTF
>-|TRBJ2-1|TRBV7-2|TRBD2|17
TGTGCCAGCAGCTCCGCATGGGCTAGCGGGAGGAGCGATGAGCAGTTCTTC
CASSSAWASGRSDEQFF
>-|TRBJ2-2|TRBV27|-|12
TGTGCCAGCAGTTTTGGTCCCGGGGAGCTGTTTTTT
CASSFGPGELFF
>-|TRBJ2-5|TRBV6-1|-|12
TGTGCCAGCAGTGAAGCGGGTCCCTCCCAGTACTTC
CASSEAGPSQYF
>-|TRBJ2-1|TRBV9|TRBD2|15
TGTGCCAGCAGCAGTGGTGGCGGGAGTAGGGATGAGCAGTTCTTC
CASSSGGGSRDEQFF
>-|TRBJ1-2|TRBV15|-|12
TGTGCCACCAGCGCAGAGCCTTATGGCTACACCTTC
CATSAEPYGYTF
>-|TRBJ2-5|TRBV7-2|-|16
TGTGCCAGCAGCTCGACTCTGACGCTAACCCAAGAGACCCAGTACTTC
CASSSTLTLTQETQYF
>once|TRBJ2-7|TRBV19|-|16
TGTGCCAGTAGTATGGAATTGGGAGGGGGCCCGATAGAGCAGTACTTC
CASSMELGGGPIEQYF
>-|TRBJ2-1|TRBV19|-|10
TGTGCCAGTAGTGGGCATGAGCAGTTCTTC
CASSGHEQFF